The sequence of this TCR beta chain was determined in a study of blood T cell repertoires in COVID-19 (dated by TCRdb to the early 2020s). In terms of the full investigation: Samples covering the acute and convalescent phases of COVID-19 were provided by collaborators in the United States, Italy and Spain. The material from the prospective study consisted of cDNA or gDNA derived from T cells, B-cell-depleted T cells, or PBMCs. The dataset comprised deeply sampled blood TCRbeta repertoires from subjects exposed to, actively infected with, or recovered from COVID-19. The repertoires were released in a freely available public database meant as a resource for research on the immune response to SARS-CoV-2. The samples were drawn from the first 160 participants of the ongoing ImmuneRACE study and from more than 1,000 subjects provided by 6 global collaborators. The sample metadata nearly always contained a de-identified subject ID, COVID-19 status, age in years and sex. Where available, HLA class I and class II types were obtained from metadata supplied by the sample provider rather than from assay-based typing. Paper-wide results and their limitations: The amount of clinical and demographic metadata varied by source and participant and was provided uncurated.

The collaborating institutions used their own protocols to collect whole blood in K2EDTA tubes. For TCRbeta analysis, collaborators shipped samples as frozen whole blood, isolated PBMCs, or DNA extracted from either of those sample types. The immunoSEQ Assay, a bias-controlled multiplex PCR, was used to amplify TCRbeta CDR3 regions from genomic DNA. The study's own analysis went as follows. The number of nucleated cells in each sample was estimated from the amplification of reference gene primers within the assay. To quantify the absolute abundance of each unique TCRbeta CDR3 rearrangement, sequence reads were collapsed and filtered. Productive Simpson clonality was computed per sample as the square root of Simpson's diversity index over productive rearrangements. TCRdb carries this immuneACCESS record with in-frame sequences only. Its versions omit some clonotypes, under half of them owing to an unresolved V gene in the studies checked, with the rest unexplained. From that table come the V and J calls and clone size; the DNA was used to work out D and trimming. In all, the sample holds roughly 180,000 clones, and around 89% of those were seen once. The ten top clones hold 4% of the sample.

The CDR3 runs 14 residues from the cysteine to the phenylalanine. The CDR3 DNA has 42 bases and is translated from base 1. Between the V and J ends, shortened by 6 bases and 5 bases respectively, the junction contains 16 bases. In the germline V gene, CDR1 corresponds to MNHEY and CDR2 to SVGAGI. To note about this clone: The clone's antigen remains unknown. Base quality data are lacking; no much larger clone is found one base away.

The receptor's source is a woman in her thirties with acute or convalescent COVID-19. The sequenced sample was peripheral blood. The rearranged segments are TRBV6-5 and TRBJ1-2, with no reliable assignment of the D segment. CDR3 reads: CASRAGLVSYGYTF. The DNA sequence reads TGTGCCAGCAGGGCGGGCCTCGTCAGTTATGGCTACACCTTC.